This T cell receptor (beta chain) was profiled in a study of blood T cell repertoires in COVID-19. Across the whole study: There were acute and convalescent COVID-19 samples, and they came from the United States, Italy and Spain.

Repertoires were generated with immunoSEQ multiplex PCR, while TCRdb's copy carries only in-frame clones and drops some. The sample holds just over 200,000 clones; around 80% are singletons and the top ten take less than 7%. V lost 4 bases, J lost 0 bases, and 10 bases stayed unmatched. The germline gives CDR1 SGDLS, CDR2 YYNGEE. The CDR3 loop spans 19 amino acids. The TCR originated in an older woman with acute or convalescent COVID-19. This chain links TRBV9 with TRBJ2-1; the match to TRBD2 covers 13 bases. The sequencing sample was made of peripheral blood. The CDR3, as DNA: TGTGCCAGCAGCTACGGACTAGCGGGAGAGCAGAGCTCCTACAATGAGCAGTTCTTC. This gives the protein CASSYGLAGEQSSYNEQFF. The whole variable domain, remainder taken from reference TRBV9 and TRBJ2-1, is DSGVTQTPKHLITATGQRVTLRCSPRSGDLSVYWYQQSLDQGLQFLIQYYNGEERAKGNILERFSAQQFPDLHSELNLSSLELGDSALYFCASSYGLAGEQSSYNEQFFGPGTRLTVL.